This T cell receptor beta chain was profiled in a study of blood T cell repertoires in COVID-19. Repertoires were generated with immunoSEQ multiplex PCR, while TCRdb's copy carries only in-frame clones and drops some. The table has some 70,000 clones, about four fifths seen once. CDR3 length: 21 residues. From germline, CDR1 is LGHNA and CDR2 YNFKEQ. The junction had 17 bases not matched to a gene; V was cut back by 0 bases and J by 3 bases. Sample: peripheral blood. The rearrangement joins TRBV4-2 to TRBJ2-3; TRBD2 agrees at 11 bases. The source is a man aged 50-59 years with active COVID-19. CDR3: CASSQEPISGGAASLTDTQYF. CDR3 in DNA: TGTGCCAGCAGCCAAGAACCCATTAGCGGGGGGGCGGCAAGTCTGACAGATACGCAGTATTTT.